One sample yielded the 14 T cell receptor beta chains listed below, sequenced in a study of shared clonotypes between healthy human individuals. Here immunoSEQ multiplex PCR was the method, and the copy in TCRdb shows in-frame clones only, minus some. This table has approximately 2.4 million clones, roughly 95% appearing once. Sequencing input: naive CD4+ T cells sorted from blood. Described subset: CD45RA+ positively selected. These receptors originate from a man between 18 and 29 years old in good health.

The chain links TRBV28 to TRBJ2-5; D is undetermined. The CDR3 is 11 amino acids. Trimming left V 6 bases short and J 3 bases short, with 5 bases between. Germline lookup yields CDR1 MDHEN and CDR2 SYDVKM. The CDR3 sequence is CASSVKETQYF. CDR3 sequence (DNA): TGTGCCAGCAGCGTTAAAGAGACCCAGTACTTC.

This clone was found once. The V call is TRBV27, the J call TRBJ1-6; TRBD1 aligns across 7 bases. The V gene's germline CDR1 is MNHEY and CDR2 SMNVEV (reference sequence). This CDR3 has 15 amino acids. Losses at the gene ends were 5 bases for V and 9 bases for J; bases not matched to a gene: 10. CDR3 DNA sequence: TGTGCCAGCAGTCCCGCAGACAGGGTCGGTTCACCCCTCCACTTT. Residues: CASSPADRVGSPLHF.

V is TRBV5-5 and J is TRBJ1-3; D remains ambiguous. This CDR3 contains 15 residues. The V gene lost 0 bases and the J gene lost 0 bases, with 7 bases spanning the gap. Per germline, CDR1 SGHKS and CDR2 YYEKEE (reference sequence). The CDR3 DNA sequence: TGTGCCAGCAGCTTGGAGGGCAGCTCTGGAAACACCATATATTTT. It encodes CASSLEGSSGNTIYF.

V gene TRBV30 combines with J gene TRBJ1-1, with 8 bases identical to TRBD1. There are 12 residues in the CDR3. Germline V gene sequence: CDR1 GTSNPN, CDR2 SVGIG (reference sequence). The ends lost 3 bases at V and 8 bases at J; junction bases unmatched: 5. CDR3 DNA: TGTGCCTGGAGAACGACAGGGGAAGAAGCTTTCTTT. It codes for CAWRTTGEEAFF.

The chain links TRBV18 to TRBJ2-7, with a weak D call TRBD1 (5 bases). Germline values: CDR1 KGHSH, CDR2 LQKENI. V was cut by 3 bases and J by 5 bases, with 17 bases left in between. CDR3 length: 15 residues. The CDR3 here is CASSPSQGLADEQYF. In nucleotides, the CDR3 is TGTGCCAGCTCACCGTCCCAGGGTTTGGCAGACGAGCAGTACTTC.

The chain employs TRBV18 and TRBJ1-4; D may be TRBD1 (5 bases). The CDR3 has 18 residues. Trimming stripped 2 bases from V and 0 bases from J, with 16 bases between. The germline V gene has CDR1 KGHSH and CDR2 LQKENI. The DNA for the CDR3 is TGTGCCAGCTCACCAAGGGGCCGGACGGAGACAACTAATGAAAAACTGTTTTTT. It encodes CASSPRGRTETTNEKLFF.

The V call is TRBV27, the J call TRBJ2-7; the D is unclear. The germline V gene has CDR1 MNHEY and CDR2 SMNVEV (reference sequence). The germline V and J ends were trimmed by 8 bases and 6 bases, with 14 bases remaining between them. The CDR3 consists of 12 residues. The CDR3 nucleotides read TGTGCCAGCGCCCCGGGTTGGGGCGAGCAGTACTTC. Its translation is CASAPGWGEQYF.

V usage is TRBV29-1 and J usage is TRBJ1-2; D is possibly TRBD1 (6 bases). V dropped 7 bases and J dropped 2 bases, with 11 bases sitting between them. The CDR3 covers 12 residues. Per germline, CDR1 SQVTM and CDR2 ANQGSEA. CDR3 DNA sequence: TGCAGCGCCCGAGGACAGAACTATGGCTACACCTTC. This codes for CSARGQNYGYTF.

This chain connects TRBV18 to TRBJ1-4; D unresolved. The CDR3 length is 14 residues. Germline V CDR1 and CDR2: KGHSH, LQKENI. The germline V and J ends were trimmed by 2 bases and 4 bases, with 8 bases remaining between them. In nucleotides, the CDR3 is TGTGCCAGCTCACCAACAGCTCTTAATGAAAAACTGTTTTTT. This translates into CASSPTALNEKLFF.

A remark on this clone: The identical CDR3 is also encoded by other nucleotide sequences in the sample. The CDR3 here is CASSQEGGRTDTQYF. Written as DNA, the CDR3 is TGTGCCAGCAGCCAAGAAGGGGGGCGCACAGATACGCAGTATTTT. This rearrangement joins TRBV4-2 to TRBJ2-3, with D tentatively TRBD1 or TRBD2 (6 bases each). The germline CDR1 and CDR2 sequences are LGHNA and YNFKEQ. The V gene lost 0 bases and the J gene lost 1 base, with 8 bases spanning the gap. The CDR3 has 15 amino acids.

V and J are TRBV5-4 and TRBJ2-3; D is perhaps TRBD1 or TRBD2 (6 bases each). With 1 base removed from V and 3 bases from J, the gap between germline ends came to 12 bases. CDR1 is SGHNT and CDR2 is YYREEE in the germline V gene (reference sequence). The length of the CDR3 is 15 residues. The CDR3 DNA sequence: TGTGCCAGCAGCTTGCGGGGGCGCAAGACAGATACGCAGTATTTT. Translating it yields CASSLRGRKTDTQYF.

The rearrangement uses TRBV29-1 and TRBJ1-5; perhaps TRBD1 as D (5 bases). V gave up 4 bases and J gave up 5 bases, with 15 bases separating them. CDR1 SQVTM and CDR2 ANQGSEA come from the germline V gene. The CDR3 covers 14 residues. The CDR3 nucleotides read TGCAGCGTTGCGGGGGGGGTCAACGATCAGCCCCAGCATTTT. Its translation: CSVAGGVNDQPQHF.

The chain links TRBV9 to TRBJ2-3, with 7 bases lining up with TRBD2. The CDR3 contains 18 residues. Per the germline V gene, CDR1 is SGDLS and CDR2 is YYNGEE. Losses at the gene ends were 4 bases for V and 1 base for J; bases not matched to a gene: 15. CDR3 sequence (DNA): TGTGCCAGCAGCTCCTCCGGGGGGAGGGCCCTCGGCACAGATACGCAGTATTTT. As protein: CASSSSGGRALGTDTQYF.

The count of this clone is one. This chain links TRBV10-3 with TRBJ2-5, with D hard to call. Between the trimmed V and J ends, which lost 4 bases and 4 bases, there was a span of 10 bases. This CDR3 is built from 13 residues. Germline V gene sequence: CDR1 ENHRY, CDR2 SYGVKD. CDR3 sequence: CAISGAVVETQYF. In DNA form, the CDR3 reads TGTGCCATCAGTGGGGCGGTGGTAGAGACCCAGTACTTC.